Below are 9 T cell receptor beta chains sequenced from a single sample in a study of shared clonotypes between healthy human individuals. The data were produced by immunoSEQ multiplex PCR, yet TCRdb's version contains in-frame clones alone and is incomplete. This table holds 2 million to 2.5 million clones, more than 90% found once. The specimen was naive CD4+ T cells sorted from blood. Subset given: CD45RA+ positively selected. These receptors were obtained from a man aged 18 to 30 in good health.

The V and J genes are TRBV5-1 and TRBJ2-1; tentatively, D is TRBD1 (6 bases). CDR1 SGHRS and CDR2 YFSETQ come from the germline V gene. Trimming pared 4 bases from V and 12 bases from J, leaving 23 bases between. The CDR3 runs 15 residues. The CDR3 DNA reads as TGCGCCAGCAGCGACTACAGGGCTGGGGTAGGAGGGCAGTTCTTC. Its protein is CASSDYRAGVGGQFF.

V and J are TRBV4-3 and TRBJ2-7; D gene unclear. The CDR3 spans 16 residues. Trimming took 0 bases from V and 0 from J, leaving 12 bases between them. CDR1 and CDR2 from the germline V gene are LGHNA and YSLEER. CDR3 loop: CASSQDWATNSYEQYF. CDR3 bases: TGCGCCAGCAGCCAAGATTGGGCGACCAACTCCTACGAGCAGTACTTC.

This rearrangement joins TRBV4-1 to TRBJ1-2; D is ambiguous. Germline CDR1 and CDR2: MGHRA and YSYEKL. The CDR3 is made up of 15 amino acids. V was trimmed by 1 base and J by 2 bases, leaving 11 bases between them. In nucleotides, the CDR3 is TGCGCCAGCAGCCAAGGGCAGACATTAAACTATGGCTACACCTTC. Amino acid sequence: CASSQGQTLNYGYTF.

Remarks on this clone: This sample includes further DNA sequences coding for the same CDR3. The V call is TRBV6-5, the J call TRBJ1-1; D is unresolved. The germline V gene encodes CDR1 MNHEY and CDR2 SVGAGI. Trimming pared 7 bases from V and 4 bases from J, leaving 7 bases between. This CDR3 is 11 amino acids long. Here the CDR3 DNA reads TGTGCCAGCACCCGTGGCACTGAAGCTTTCTTT. As protein: CASTRGTEAFF.

This chain connects TRBV5-1 to TRBJ2-7, with no clear D. The V end was cut by 0 bases, the J end by 6 bases, with 19 bases between. CDR1 and CDR2 (germline): SGHRS, YFSETQ. This CDR3 comprises 16 residues. The CDR3 spells CASSLDTAAALGEQYF. The CDR3 DNA sequence: TGCGCCAGCAGCTTGGATACGGCGGCAGCCCTTGGCGAGCAGTACTTC. Drawing the rest from reference TRBV5-1 and TRBJ2-7, the complete variable domain is KAGVTQTPRYLIKTRGQQVTLSCSPISGHRSVSWYQQTPGQGLQFLFEYFSETQRNKGNFPGRFSGRQFSNSRSEMNVSTLELGDSALYLCASSLDTAAALGEQYFGPGTRLTVT.

The J gene is TRBJ2-3, the V gene TRBV6-5; 10 nucleotides line up with TRBD2. Germline lookup yields CDR1 MNHEY and CDR2 SVGAGI. The V segment lost 6 bases and the J segment 4 bases; nucleotides outside the gene matches: 4. The CDR3 has 14 amino acids. CDR3: CASSKLAGSDTQYF. Written as DNA, the CDR3 is TGTGCCAGCAGCAAACTAGCGGGGTCAGATACGCAGTATTTT.

The J gene is TRBJ1-1, the V gene TRBV5-4; TRBD1 might be the D (5 bases). The V end was cut by 0 bases, the J end by 4 bases, with 19 bases between. CDR3 length equals 17 residues. CDR1 and CDR2 from the germline V gene are SGHNT and YYREEE (reference sequence). CDR3 sequence: CASSLAGSRVGATEAFF. The CDR3 nucleotides are TGTGCCAGCAGCTTGGCGGGGTCTCGGGTCGGGGCCACTGAAGCTTTCTTT.

As to this clone: Distinct nucleotide sequences in the sample also encode this CDR3. The chain couples TRBV20-1 to TRBJ1-3; D unclear. V lost 6 bases and J lost 4, with 7 bases in between. Germline assignment: CDR1 DFQATT and CDR2 SNEGSKA (reference sequence). The CDR3 has 11 residues. The CDR3 loop is CSADLGNTIYF. The CDR3 nucleotides are TGCAGTGCCGACCTGGGAAACACCATATATTTT.

The V call is TRBV5-5, the J call TRBJ2-7; D might be TRBD2 (6 bases). Looked up from germline, CDR1 is SGHKS and CDR2 is YYEKEE (reference sequence). The CDR3 contains 13 residues. V lost 2 bases and J lost 3, with 9 bases in between. The CDR3 nucleotides read TGTGCCAGCAGCTTTCAGGAGGGCTACGAGCAGTACTTC. It codes for CASSFQEGYEQYF.